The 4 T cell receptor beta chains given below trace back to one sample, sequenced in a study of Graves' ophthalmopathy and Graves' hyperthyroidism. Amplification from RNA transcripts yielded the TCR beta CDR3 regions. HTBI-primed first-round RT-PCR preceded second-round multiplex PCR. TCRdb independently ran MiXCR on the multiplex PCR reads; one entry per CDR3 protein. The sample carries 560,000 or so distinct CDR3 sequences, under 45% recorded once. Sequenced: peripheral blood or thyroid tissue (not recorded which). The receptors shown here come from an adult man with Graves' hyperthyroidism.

CDR3 sequence reads: CASSFTGDDGYTF. The DNA of the CDR3 is TGCGCCAGCAGCTTTACGGGGGATGATGGCTACACCTTC. V and J are TRBV5-1 and TRBJ1-2; TRBD1 might be the D (5 bases). Deletions cut 2 bases from V and 6 bases from J, with 11 bases between. Per germline, CDR1 SGHRS and CDR2 YFSETQ. The CDR3 covers 13 residues.

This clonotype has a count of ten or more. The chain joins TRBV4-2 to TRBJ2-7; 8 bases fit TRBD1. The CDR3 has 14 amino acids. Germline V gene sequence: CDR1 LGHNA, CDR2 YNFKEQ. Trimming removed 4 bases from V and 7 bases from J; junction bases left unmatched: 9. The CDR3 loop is CASSLDREDREQYF. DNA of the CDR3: TGTGCCAGCAGCCTGGACAGGGAAGATCGGGAGCAGTACTTC.

CDR3 DNA sequence: TGTGCCAGCAGCTTGACGACAGTGGGCGAGCAGTACTTC. Amino acids: CASSLTTVGEQYF. The chain uses TRBV7-9 and TRBJ2-7; D possibly corresponds to TRBD1 (5 bases). This CDR3 is built from 13 residues. CDR1 SEHNR and CDR2 FQNEAQ come from the germline V gene (reference sequence). V was clipped by 3 bases and J by 6 bases, with 12 bases between them.

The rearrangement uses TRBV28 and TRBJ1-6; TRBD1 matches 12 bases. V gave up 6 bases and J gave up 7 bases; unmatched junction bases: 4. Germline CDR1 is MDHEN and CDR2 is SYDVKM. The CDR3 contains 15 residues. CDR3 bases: TGTGCCAGCAGAAGGGACAGGGGGCCGAATTCACCCCTCCACTTT. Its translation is CASRRDRGPNSPLHF.